Listed below are T cell receptor beta chains from one sample, sequenced in a study of blood T cell repertoires in COVID-19. Method: immunoSEQ multiplex PCR; TCRdb's copy keeps in-frame clones and lacks some. The sample lists fewer than 150,000 clones, less than 90% occurring once. The sequenced sample consisted of peripheral blood. These TCRs come from a man in his 70s who had recovered from COVID-19. Both conserved end residues are part of each CDR3. A D gene is named only where the DNA matches it firmly. Some rows mark clone size as missing; the rest say once, few, many or name a class of expanded clone.

clone size,D gene,CDR3 length,J gene,V gene,CDR3 protein,CDR3 DNA
-,TRBD1,18,TRBJ2-6,TRBV15,CATSLTGGLRSGANVLTF,TGTGCCACCAGCCTGACAGGGGGGCTGCGCTCTGGGGCCAACGTCCTGACTTTC
once,TRBD1,15,TRBJ2-7,TRBV6-6,CASSLPRQGTHEQYF,TGTGCCAGCAGCCTCCCAAGACAGGGGACGCACGAGCAGTACTTC
-,TRBD1,14,TRBJ2-7,TRBV7-8,CASSLGDSYYEQYF,TGTGCCAGCAGCCTAGGGGACAGTTACTACGAGCAGTACTTC
-,TRBD1,14,TRBJ2-6,TRBV28,CASRRGTGANVLTF,TGTGCCAGCCGCAGGGGGACTGGGGCCAACGTCCTGACTTTC
-,TRBD1,14,TRBJ1-4,TRBV28,CASRVGGLNEKLFF,TGTGCCAGCAGAGTAGGGGGCCTAAATGAAAAACTGTTTTTT
-,-,13,TRBJ1-1,TRBV5-1,CASSLGVTGEAFF,TGCGCCAGCAGCTTGGGGGTAACAGGTGAAGCTTTCTTT
-,-,12,TRBJ1-2,TRBV19,CASRGGLYGYTF,TGTGCCAGCCGGGGGGGGCTCTATGGCTACACCTTC
-,-,14,TRBJ1-2,TRBV5-4,CASSLTVTNYGYTF,TGTGCCAGCAGCTTGACTGTTACTAACTATGGCTACACCTTC
-,-,12,TRBJ2-1,TRBV27,CASSPGLGEQFF,TGTGCCAGCAGTCCGGGACTTGGAGAGCAGTTCTTC
-,-,15,TRBJ2-3,TRBV5-6,CASSLLQRSTDTQYF,TGTGCCAGCAGCTTGCTCCAGCGGAGCACAGATACGCAGTATTTT
few,-,13,TRBJ1-1,TRBV18,CASSPREFTEAFF,TGTGCCAGCTCACCACGGGAGTTCACTGAAGCTTTCTTT
-,TRBD1,13,TRBJ1-2,TRBV20-1,CSASHRGGYGYTF,TGCAGTGCTAGTCACAGGGGTGGCTATGGCTACACCTTC
many,-,15,TRBJ2-2,TRBV9,CASSVSPQNTGELFF,TGTGCCAGCAGCGTGAGCCCTCAGAACACCGGGGAGCTGTTTTTT
-,TRBD2,12,TRBJ2-5,TRBV2,CASNGGRQTQYF,TGTGCCAGCAACGGCGGGAGGCAGACCCAGTACTTC
-,-,15,TRBJ1-1,TRBV19,CASSTRTGEDTEAFF,TGTGCCAGTAGTACAAGGACTGGAGAGGACACTGAAGCTTTCTTT
-,TRBD1,17,TRBJ2-7,TRBV4-1,CASSQRDDPGQPYEQYF,TGCGCCAGCAGCCAGAGAGATGATCCGGGACAGCCCTACGAGCAGTACTTC
-,TRBD1,13,TRBJ2-5,TRBV4-3,CASSQRQGETQYF,TGCGCCAGCAGCCAACGACAGGGGGAGACCCAGTACTTC
-,TRBD1,16,TRBJ1-1,TRBV5-1,CASSSGDRAFNTEAFF,TGCGCCAGCAGCTCGGGGGACAGGGCCTTTAACACTGAAGCTTTCTTT
-,-,12,TRBJ1-5,TRBV6-6,CASSYAGQPQHF,TGTGCCAGCAGTTACGCGGGTCAGCCCCAGCATTTT
-,-,15,TRBJ2-1,TRBV4-3,CASSQEEGGPNEQFF,TGCGCCAGCAGCCAAGAGGAGGGAGGCCCCAATGAGCAGTTCTTC
-,-,14,TRBJ2-7,TRBV28,CASNPPGILYEQYF,TGTGCCAGCAACCCCCCGGGTATTTTATACGAGCAGTACTTC
-,TRBD2,18,TRBJ2-2,TRBV23-1,CASSQSWVLAGVAGELFF,TGCGCCAGCAGTCAATCTTGGGTTCTAGCGGGAGTCGCCGGGGAGCTGTTTTTT
-,TRBD2,16,TRBJ2-4,TRBV28,CASSLRPSGRAWIQYF,TGTGCCAGCAGCCTACGTCCTAGCGGGAGGGCCTGGATTCAGTACTTC
-,-,13,TRBJ2-7,TRBV5-1,CASSLGLLDEQYF,TGCGCCAGCAGCTTGGGACTCCTGGACGAGCAGTACTTC
-,-,16,TRBJ2-2,TRBV5-1,CASSLVTPPLTGELFF,TGCGCCAGCAGCTTGGTTACTCCACCCCTCACCGGGGAGCTGTTTTTT
-,TRBD1,15,TRBJ1-2,TRBV18,CASSPPGQGLYGYTF,TGTGCCAGCTCACCTCCGGGACAGGGCCTCTATGGCTACACCTTC
-,-,12,TRBJ1-2,TRBV5-1,CASSLSQDGYTF,TGCGCCAGCAGCTTGAGCCAGGATGGCTACACCTTC
-,-,14,TRBJ1-3,TRBV5-1,CASSTGGSGNTIYF,TGCGCCAGCAGCACGGGGGGCTCTGGAAACACCATATATTTT
-,-,16,TRBJ1-4,TRBV28,CASSLSGATFNEKLFF,TGTGCCAGCAGTCTCAGTGGGGCCACATTTAATGAAAAACTGTTTTTT
few,-,17,TRBJ2-2,TRBV5-1,CASSLSLGGLNTGELFF,TGCGCCAGCAGCTTATCGTTGGGGGGACTGAACACCGGGGAGCTGTTTTTT
-,-,14,TRBJ1-5,TRBV28,CASSFFVGNQPQHF,TGTGCCAGCAGTTTTTTCGTCGGCAATCAGCCCCAGCATTTT
-,TRBD1,15,TRBJ2-1,TRBV13,CASSSGQGFYNEQFF,TGTGCCAGCAGCTCGGGACAGGGGTTTTACAATGAGCAGTTCTTC
-,-,13,TRBJ1-1,TRBV5-1,CASSLVVNTEAFF,TGCGCCAGCAGCTTGGTTGTAAACACTGAAGCTTTCTTT
once,-,19,TRBJ2-6,TRBV6-4,CANPFGQLAEGSGANVLTF,TGTGCCAACCCCTTCGGACAGTTGGCCGAAGGCTCTGGGGCCAACGTCCTGACTTTC
-,TRBD2,14,TRBJ2-3,TRBV10-3,CAIKGGREPDTQYF,TGTGCCATCAAAGGCGGGCGGGAGCCAGATACGCAGTATTTT
-,TRBD1,15,TRBJ2-2,TRBV7-2,CASRRTGTNTGELFF,TGTGCCAGCAGAAGGACAGGGACGAACACCGGGGAGCTGTTTTTT
-,TRBD2,13,TRBJ2-2,TRBV28,CASQREDIGELFF,TGTGCCAGCCAGCGGGAGGATATCGGGGAGCTGTTTTTT
-,-,14,TRBJ2-5,TRBV2,CASSERARQETQYF,TGTGCCAGCAGTGAGCGGGCCCGCCAAGAGACCCAGTACTTC
-,TRBD2,16,TRBJ2-5,TRBV2,CASSSPGLAGQETQYF,TGTGCCAGCAGTTCACCGGGACTAGCGGGACAAGAGACCCAGTACTTC
-,TRBD1,16,TRBJ1-5,TRBV5-6,CASSLYGTAPNQPQHF,TGTGCCAGCAGCTTGTACGGGACAGCCCCCAATCAGCCCCAGCATTTT
-,-,13,TRBJ1-1,TRBV11-3,CASGRTPNTEAFF,TGTGCCAGCGGTCGGACACCCAACACTGAAGCTTTCTTT
-,-,14,TRBJ1-2,TRBV2,CAIQGTPSNYGYTF,TGTGCCATCCAAGGGACACCCTCTAACTATGGCTACACCTTC
few,-,15,TRBJ1-6,TRBV27,CASREGARYNSPLHF,TGTGCCAGCAGGGAGGGAGCCCGGTATAATTCACCCCTCCACTTT
-,TRBD1,14,TRBJ1-1,TRBV7-3,CASSSQGGNTEAFF,TGTGCCAGCAGCTCCCAGGGGGGGAACACTGAAGCTTTCTTT
few,TRBD1,16,TRBJ2-3,TRBV7-9,CASSGATTGSGDTQYF,TGTGCCAGCAGTGGTGCGACGACAGGGTCGGGAGATACGCAGTATTTT
once,TRBD1,15,TRBJ1-1,TRBV7-8,CASSISQGANTEAFF,TGTGCCAGCAGCATCTCACAGGGGGCGAACACTGAAGCTTTCTTT
-,-,15,TRBJ2-3,TRBV28,CASSGTSSLTDTQYF,TGTGCCAGCAGTGGTACTAGCTCTCTCACAGATACGCAGTATTTT
-,-,13,TRBJ2-3,TRBV5-6,CASSAMSTGPEYF,TGTGCCAGCAGCGCAATGAGTACAGGGCCGGAATATTTT
-,-,12,TRBJ1-6,TRBV11-2,CASSFGNSPLHF,TGTGCCAGCAGCTTCGGTAATTCACCCCTCCACTTT
-,TRBD2,19,TRBJ2-5,TRBV5-1,CASSLSTWSSGGAGETQYF,TGCGCCAGCAGCTTGTCGACTTGGAGTAGCGGGGGGGCCGGGGAGACCCAGTACTTC
-,-,15,TRBJ2-3,TRBV10-1,CASSARQASTDTQYF,TGCGCCAGCAGTGCCCGACAGGCTAGCACAGATACGCAGTATTTT
-,TRBD1,11,TRBJ1-3,TRBV5-5,CASSRGNTIYF,TGTGCCAGCTCCAGGGGGAACACCATATATTTT
-,TRBD2,14,TRBJ2-2,TRBV2,CASNSGGAEGELFF,TGTGCCAGCAATAGCGGGGGGGCAGAAGGGGAGCTGTTTTTT
-,-,15,TRBJ2-3,TRBV13,CASSLGWGGTDTQYF,TGTGCCAGCAGCTTAGGATGGGGCGGCACAGATACGCAGTATTTT
-,TRBD2,15,TRBJ2-3,TRBV9,CASSAYSGSADTQYF,TGTGCCAGCAGCGCCTATAGCGGGAGTGCAGATACGCAGTATTTT
-,TRBD2,16,TRBJ2-7,TRBV7-4,CASSSRGLAGGNEQYF,TGTGCCAGCAGTTCCCGGGGACTAGCGGGAGGGAACGAGCAGTACTTC
-,TRBD1,16,TRBJ2-7,TRBV5-4,CASSGGQGRLVYEQYF,TGTGCCAGCAGTGGCGGACAGGGGAGATTAGTCTACGAGCAGTACTTC
-,TRBD1,14,TRBJ2-1,TRBV10-1,CASSYGTGENEQFF,TGCGCCAGCAGTTACGGGACAGGGGAAAATGAGCAGTTCTTC
-,-,16,TRBJ1-2,TRBV4-3,CASSQDSGVANYGYTF,TGCGCCAGCAGCCAAGACTCGGGGGTAGCTAACTATGGCTACACCTTC
-,-,17,TRBJ2-1,TRBV12-2,CASRSPPSSPSYNEQFF,TGTGCAAGTCGCTCCCCCCCGAGCTCCCCCTCCTACAATGAGCAGTTCTTC